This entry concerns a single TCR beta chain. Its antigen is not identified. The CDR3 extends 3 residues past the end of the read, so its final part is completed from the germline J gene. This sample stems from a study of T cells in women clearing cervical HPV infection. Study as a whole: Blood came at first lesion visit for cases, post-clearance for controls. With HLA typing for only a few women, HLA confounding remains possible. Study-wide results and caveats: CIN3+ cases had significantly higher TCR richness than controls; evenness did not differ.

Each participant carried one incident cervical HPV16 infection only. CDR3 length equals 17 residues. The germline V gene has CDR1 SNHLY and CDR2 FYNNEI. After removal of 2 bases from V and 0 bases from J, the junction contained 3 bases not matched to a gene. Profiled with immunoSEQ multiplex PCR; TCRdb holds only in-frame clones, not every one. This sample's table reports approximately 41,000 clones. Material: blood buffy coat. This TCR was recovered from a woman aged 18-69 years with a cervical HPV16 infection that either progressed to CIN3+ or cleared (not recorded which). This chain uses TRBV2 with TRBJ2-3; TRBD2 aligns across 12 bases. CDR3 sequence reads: CASSELAGGLSTDTQYF. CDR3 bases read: TGTGCCAGCAGTGAACTAGCGGGGGGGCTTAGCACAGATACG.